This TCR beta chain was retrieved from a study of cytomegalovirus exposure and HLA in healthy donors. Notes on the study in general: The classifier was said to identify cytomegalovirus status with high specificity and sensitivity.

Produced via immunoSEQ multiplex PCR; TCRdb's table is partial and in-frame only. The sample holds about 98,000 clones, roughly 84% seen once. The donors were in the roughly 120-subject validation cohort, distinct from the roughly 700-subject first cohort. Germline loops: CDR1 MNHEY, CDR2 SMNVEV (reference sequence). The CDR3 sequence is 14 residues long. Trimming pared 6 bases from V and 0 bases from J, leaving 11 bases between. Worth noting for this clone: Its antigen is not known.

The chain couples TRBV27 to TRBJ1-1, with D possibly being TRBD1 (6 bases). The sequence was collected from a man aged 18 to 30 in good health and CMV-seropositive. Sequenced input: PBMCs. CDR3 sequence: CASRQGQMNTEAFF. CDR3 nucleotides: TGTGCCAGCAGACAGGGCCAAATGAACACTGAAGCTTTCTTT.